This entry lists 13 T cell receptor beta chains sequenced from one sample in a study of control samples from healthy donors and cancer patients. Clones were sequenced by immunoSEQ multiplex PCR, and TCRdb holds only the in-frame ones, with some missing. The repertoire consists of some 140,000 clones, with 85% to 95% occurring once and the leading ten covering around 6.2%. The sample taken for sequencing was blood. All receptors derive from a man between 40 and 49 years old in good health.

This chain connects TRBV5-4 to TRBJ2-3; no clear D. The ends were cut back, 0 bases at V and 3 bases at J, with 2 bases in the middle. This CDR3 spans 12 amino acids. Germline loops: CDR1 SGHNT, CDR2 YYREEE (reference sequence). This CDR3 is CASSLETDTQYF. Here the CDR3 DNA reads TGTGCCAGCAGCTTGGAAACAGATACGCAGTATTTT.

V and J are TRBV30 and TRBJ2-3, with unresolved D. This CDR3 is built from 14 residues. The germline gives CDR1 GTSNPN, CDR2 SVGIG (reference sequence). V dropped 5 bases and J dropped 0 bases, with 12 bases sitting between them. CDR3 residues: CAWGIGLSTDTQYF. The CDR3 nucleotides are TGTGCCTGGGGGATCGGGCTGAGCACAGATACGCAGTATTTT.

The CDR3 protein is CASSQPGPLLPYNEQFF. DNA of the CDR3: TGCGCCAGCAGCCAACCGGGACCGCTCCTGCCCTACAATGAGCAGTTCTTC. This rearrangement joins TRBV4-1 to TRBJ2-1; D tentatively reads TRBD1 or TRBD2 (5 bases each). Germline values: CDR1 MGHRA, CDR2 YSYEKL. The CDR3 is made up of 17 amino acids. V was shortened by 2 bases and J by 2 bases, with 16 bases between the two germline ends.

V usage is TRBV2 and J usage is TRBJ2-5, with TRBD2 identical over 13 bases. With 8 bases clipped from V and 5 bases from J, the junction kept 8 bases outside the gene matches. The CDR3 is 15 residues long. CDR1 is SNHLY, CDR2 FYNNEI, per germline. The CDR3 DNA is TGTGCCAGCGCCGAACTAGCGGGGGGGCGGGAGACCCAGTACTTC. Protein: CASAELAGGRETQYF.

Notes on this clone: Within the sample, other DNA sequences also encode this same CDR3. J is TRBJ1-1 and V is TRBV19; D is ambiguous. The CDR3 has 13 amino acids. Per the germline V gene, CDR1 is LNHDA and CDR2 is SQIVND (reference sequence). Trimming removed 1 base at V and 0 bases at J, with 3 bases between. The CDR3 DNA sequence: TGTGCCAGTAGTATAGGAATGAACACTGAAGCTTTCTTT. Translated, it gives CASSIGMNTEAFF. Full variable domain (missing parts from reference TRBV19 and TRBJ1-1): DGGITQSPKYLFRKEGQNVTLSCEQNLNHDAMYWYRQDPGQGLRLIYYSQIVNDFQKGDIAEGYSVSREKKESFPLTVTSAQKNPTAFYLCASSIGMNTEAFFGQGTRLTVV.

The V and J genes are TRBV27 and TRBJ1-5, with D unresolved. The germline CDR1 and CDR2 sequences are MNHEY and SMNVEV (reference sequence). CDR3 length equals 15 residues. Trimming cost V 2 bases and J 1 base, with 9 bases left between them. The CDR3 DNA is TGTGCCAGCAGTTTACTAGGGCGCAGCAATCAGCCCCAGCATTTT. It specifies CASSLLGRSNQPQHF.

The V call is TRBV4-1, the J call TRBJ1-2; no clear D. CDR3 size: 16 residues. V lost 0 bases to trimming and J lost 7 bases, with 18 bases between them. Germline V gene lookup returns CDR1 MGHRA and CDR2 YSYEKL. This CDR3 is CASSQDTGGYVIGYTF. The CDR3 bases are TGCGCCAGCAGCCAAGATACTGGAGGGTATGTAATTGGCTACACCTTC.

The chain is built from TRBV6-5 and TRBJ1-2; 8 nucleotides line up with TRBD1. The CDR3 is made up of 14 amino acids. Germline CDR1 reads MNHEY; CDR2 reads SVGAGI. V lost 5 bases to trimming and J lost 0 bases; unmatched junction nucleotides: 2. CDR3 in amino acids: CASSPQGANYGYTF. The CDR3 bases are TGTGCCAGCAGTCCACAGGGGGCTAACTATGGCTACACCTTC.

This chain joins TRBV6-2 or TRBV6-3 and TRBJ1-5; D uncertain. The germline CDR1 and CDR2 sequences are MNHEY and SVGEGT. CDR3 size: 15 residues. Trimming cost V 6 bases and J 6 bases, with 18 bases left between them. CDR3 DNA sequence: TGTGCCAGCAGCCGCTTGGGCGCGGCCGGTCAGCCCCAGCATTTT. Protein: CASSRLGAAGQPQHF.

This chain joins TRBV6-1 and TRBJ2-3; 7 bases match TRBD1. CDR3 length: 16 amino acids. Germline V CDR1 and CDR2: MNHNS, SASEGT. Germline trimming cut 4 bases from V and 0 bases from J; bases unmatched to any gene: 7. The CDR3 region is CASSVSGTASTDTQYF. For the CDR3, the DNA is TGTGCCAGCAGTGTATCCGGGACAGCAAGCACAGATACGCAGTATTTT.

The V gene is TRBV20-1, the J gene TRBJ2-7, with a weak D call TRBD1 (5 bases). Germline assignment: CDR1 DFQATT and CDR2 SNEGSKA (reference sequence). The CDR3 has 11 amino acids. Trimming took off 6 bases at V and 2 bases at J, with 8 bases between the two ends. The CDR3: CSAAGPYEQYF. The CDR3 DNA reads TGCAGTGCGGCAGGGCCCTACGAGCAGTACTTC.

The rearrangement links TRBV20-1 to TRBJ1-1, with 9 bases fitting TRBD1. The CDR3 totals 15 residues. Per germline, CDR1 DFQATT and CDR2 SNEGSKA (reference sequence). V lost 3 bases to trimming and J lost 5 bases; unmatched junction nucleotides: 10. The CDR3 sequence: CSASPGTGGRTEAFF. CDR3 nucleotides: TGCAGTGCTAGTCCCGGAACAGGGGGCAGGACTGAAGCTTTCTTT.

V is TRBV7-9 and J is TRBJ1-1; no definite D call. This CDR3 is built from 14 residues. With 6 bases removed from V and 1 base from J, the gap between germline ends came to 12 bases. CDR1 is SEHNR, CDR2 FQNEAQ, per germline (reference sequence). The CDR3, as DNA: TGTGCCAGCAGGGGCGGTGGTGAGAACACTGAAGCTTTCTTT. Residues: CASRGGGENTEAFF.